This T cell receptor beta chain was sequenced in a study of CD8 T cells in ankylosing spondylitis. Study conclusions and caveats: CD8+ by phenotype, disease-linked clones were relatively rare in peripheral blood. Made up of eight highly homologous variants, a TCR beta motif appeared characteristic of ankylosing spondylitis blood. Some motif variants were previously reported in reactive arthritis synovial fluid and blood. Disease-linked clones reportedly showed significant enrichment in matched ankylosing spondylitis synovial fluid.

Germline V gives CDR1 SGHTS, CDR2 YDEGEE. This CDR3 is 13 amino acids long. The V end was cut by 6 bases, the J end by 4 bases, with 11 bases between. This clonotype was recorded a few times. Its antigen is as yet unknown. As the method for making TCR beta libraries, quantitative 5'-RACE with molecular barcodes was used. One entry per CDR3 protein, called by TCRdb with MiXCR from the 5' RACE reads. The data contain under 950,000 distinct CDR3 sequences, 15% to 20% of them singletons. This rearrangement joins TRBV5-8 to TRBJ2-1; D is uncertain. The sequence came from a male donor with ankylosing spondylitis. The sample taken for sequencing was blood, either unsorted or a sorted T cell fraction (not recorded which). The CDR3: CASIPPAYNEQFF. The DNA of the CDR3 is TGTGCCAGCATCCCTCCGGCTTACAATGAGCAGTTCTTC.